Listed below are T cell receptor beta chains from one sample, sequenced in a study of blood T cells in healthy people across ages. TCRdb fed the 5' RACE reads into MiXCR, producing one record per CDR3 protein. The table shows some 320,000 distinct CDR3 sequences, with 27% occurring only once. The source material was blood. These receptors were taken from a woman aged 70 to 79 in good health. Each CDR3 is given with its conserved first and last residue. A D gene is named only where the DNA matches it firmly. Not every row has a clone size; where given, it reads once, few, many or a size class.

TGCAGTGCTCCCACAGGGGGCCTCGTGAACACTGAAGCTTTCTTT CSAPTGGLVNTEAFF TRBD1 TRBJ1-1 . TRBV20-1
TGTGCCAGCAGGTATGGGGACAATCAGCCCCAGCATTTT CASRYGDNQPQHF . TRBJ1-5 few TRBV12-3/TRBV12-4
TGCAGTGCTAGCCTTGAAGGGGAGACCCAGTACTTC CSASLEGETQYF . TRBJ2-5 . TRBV20-1
TGTGCCAGCGCCCATTGGACAGATACGCAGTATTTT CASAHWTDTQYF . TRBJ2-3 . TRBV25-1
TGTGCCAGCAGCTTGGAACTAGCGGGGGCAAAACACAGGAATGAGCAGTTCTTC CASSLELAGAKHRNEQFF TRBD2 TRBJ2-1 few TRBV5-6
TGCAGCGCTAGGGCAGGCGGTAACGAAAAACTGTTTTTT CSARAGGNEKLFF . TRBJ1-4 . TRBV29-1
TGTGCCATCAGTGCGTCCGGGGAGACCCAGTACTTC CAISASGETQYF . TRBJ2-5 . TRBV10-3
TGTGCCAGCAGTGAAGAAAGCGGGAGGGAATATGAGCAGTTCTTC CASSEESGREYEQFF TRBD2 TRBJ2-1 . TRBV6-1
TGCGCCAGCAGCTTGGCCGATGGGGGGTCTGAAGCTTTCTTT CASSLADGGSEAFF . TRBJ1-1 . TRBV5-1
TGTGCCAGCAGCTCTAAATGGACGCGGGAGGAGGGAAATCAGCCCCAGCATTTT CASSSKWTREEGNQPQHF . TRBJ1-5 . TRBV7-3
TGTGCCAGCAGTGAGGGACAGGGGGCTCAGCCCCAGCATTTT CASSEGQGAQPQHF TRBD1 TRBJ1-5 . TRBV27
TGTGCCAGCAGTGAACAGGGGGCCAAAAACATTCAGTACTTC CASSEQGAKNIQYF . TRBJ2-4 . TRBV2
TGTGCCAGCACCACCCGACTAGCGGGAGTGAGTGAGACCCAGTACTTC CASTTRLAGVSETQYF TRBD2 TRBJ2-5 many TRBV6-5
TGTGCCAGCAGCGACCCTCAACGACAGGGGACTAACTATGGCTACACCTTC CASSDPQRQGTNYGYTF TRBD1 TRBJ1-2 few TRBV9
TGTGCCAGCAGCTTAGGAGGCAGGGGGACCTATGGCTACACCTTC CASSLGGRGTYGYTF TRBD1 TRBJ1-2 . TRBV7-9
TGCAGTGCTCGCCCTGGGCTAGCGGCCCAAGAGGCCCAGTACTTC CSARPGLAAQEAQYF TRBD2 TRBJ2-5 few TRBV20-1
TGTGCCAGCAGCCCGACTAGCGGGAGGGAGAATGAGCAGTTCTTC CASSPTSGRENEQFF TRBD2 TRBJ2-1 . TRBV9
TGTGCCAGCTCACCCTCGAGGGGAGGGGGAGGAGGAGATACGCAGTATTTT CASSPSRGGGGGDTQYF . TRBJ2-3 . TRBV18
TGTGCCAGCAGGCAACGAGGGGGGCCGAAGTACTTC CASRQRGGPKYF . TRBJ2-7 many TRBV27
TGTGCCAGCAGTTCCCTAGCGGACAGCTACGAGCAGTACTTC CASSSLADSYEQYF . TRBJ2-7 few TRBV28
TGCAGTGCTGGGGGCGGCTCGGGGACCCAGTACTTC CSAGGGSGTQYF . TRBJ2-5 many TRBV20-1
TGTGCCAGCGGCACAGGGGTCGAGCAGTACTTC CASGTGVEQYF . TRBJ2-7 . TRBV21-1
TGTGCCAGCAGCCTCTCCAGCGGGACCTACGAGCAGTACTTC CASSLSSGTYEQYF TRBD2 TRBJ2-7 many TRBV12-3/TRBV12-4
TGTGCCAGCAGTTGGGGGGGAGGGGCCGATGAAAAACTGTTTTTT CASSWGGGADEKLFF . TRBJ1-4 few TRBV7-2
TGCAGCGTTGGGGGACTAGCGGGAGCGATAACCTACAATGAGCAGTTCTTC CSVGGLAGAITYNEQFF TRBD2 TRBJ2-1 . TRBV29-1
TGTGCCACCAGTGGGGCAGGGGAAGGGGAGACCCAGTACTTC CATSGAGEGETQYF . TRBJ2-5 . TRBV2
TGTGCCAGTAACCCCCTACAGGGAGGGGGGAATGAGCAGTTCTTC CASNPLQGGGNEQFF . TRBJ2-1 . TRBV19
TGCAGTGCCATCCTGGCACGAGGCGGGGCTGGAGAGACCCAGTACTTC CSAILARGGAGETQYF . TRBJ2-5 . TRBV20-1
TGTGCCAGCAGCCGGGAGGTTCTCGGCAAAAACATTCAGTACTTC CASSREVLGKNIQYF TRBD2 TRBJ2-4 . TRBV2
TGTGCCAGCAGTTTAGCGGCGGATTACGAGCAGTACTTC CASSLAADYEQYF . TRBJ2-7 . TRBV12-3/TRBV12-4
TGCAGCGGTCGACTAGCGGGAGGGACAGATACGCAGTATTTT CSGRLAGGTDTQYF TRBD2 TRBJ2-3 . TRBV29-1
TGCAGTGCTAGAGATGGTGCGGGAACGGGCACAGATACGCAGTATTTT CSARDGAGTGTDTQYF . TRBJ2-3 . TRBV20-1
TGTGCCAGCAGGTTACAGGGGGCCGGGGAGCAGTTCTTC CASRLQGAGEQFF TRBD1 TRBJ2-1 few TRBV6-1
TGTGCCAGCAGCCAGGATGTCGGGGGTTACACTGAAGCTTTCTTT CASSQDVGGYTEAFF . TRBJ1-1 few TRBV3-1
TGTGCCAGCAGCCGAGTTGTTAGCTCCTACAATGAGCAGTTCTTC CASSRVVSSYNEQFF . TRBJ2-1 few TRBV14
TGCGCCAGCAGCTTGGAAGGGACAGGGGGCGCCGTGACCCAGTACTTC CASSLEGTGGAVTQYF TRBD1 TRBJ2-5 . TRBV5-1
TGTGCCAGCAGCTTCCCGGGAACCTCTTACGAGCAGTACTTC CASSFPGTSYEQYF . TRBJ2-7 many TRBV7-9
TGTGCCAGCAGCTTAGCGGGACAGCCCTACAATGAGCAGTTCTTC CASSLAGQPYNEQFF TRBD1 TRBJ2-1 . TRBV11-2
TGTGCCAGCTCAAACGGGCCAGGAAGGCCCCAGCATTTT CASSNGPGRPQHF . TRBJ1-5 few TRBV28
TGCAGTGCTAGAGTCCGGCCGACCGCATACAATGAGCAGTTCTTC CSARVRPTAYNEQFF . TRBJ2-1 few TRBV20-1
TGTGCCAGCAGCTTAGCGCAGGCTAACAATGAGCAGTTCTTC CASSLAQANNEQFF . TRBJ2-1 . TRBV7-8
TGCAGTGCCAGATCTCAGACAGGGTACTACGAGCAGTACTTC CSARSQTGYYEQYF TRBD1 TRBJ2-7 . TRBV20-1
TGCAGCCAAAAGACTGGTCAAAAGACCCAGTACTTC CSQKTGQKTQYF . TRBJ2-5 . TRBV29-1
TGTGCCAGTAGTATCCAGGGGTCCGGCCCGGCTGAAGCTTTCTTT CASSIQGSGPAEAFF . TRBJ1-1 . TRBV19
TGTGCCAGCAGTCCTGGGGGACAGGGCGCAGATGTGCAGTATTTT CASSPGGQGADVQYF TRBD1 TRBJ2-3 . TRBV12-3/TRBV12-4